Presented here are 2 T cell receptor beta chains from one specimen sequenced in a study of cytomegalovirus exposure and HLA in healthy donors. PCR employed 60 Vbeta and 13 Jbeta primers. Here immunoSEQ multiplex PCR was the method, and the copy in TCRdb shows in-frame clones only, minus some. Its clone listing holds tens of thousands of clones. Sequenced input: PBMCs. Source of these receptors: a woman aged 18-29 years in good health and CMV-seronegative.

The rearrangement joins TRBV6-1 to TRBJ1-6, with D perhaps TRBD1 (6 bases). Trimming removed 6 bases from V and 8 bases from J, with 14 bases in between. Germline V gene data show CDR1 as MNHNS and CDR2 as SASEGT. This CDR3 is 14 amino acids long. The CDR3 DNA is TGTGCCAGCAGCTACAAGCCAGGGGATTCACCCCTCCACTTT. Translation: CASSYKPGDSPLHF.

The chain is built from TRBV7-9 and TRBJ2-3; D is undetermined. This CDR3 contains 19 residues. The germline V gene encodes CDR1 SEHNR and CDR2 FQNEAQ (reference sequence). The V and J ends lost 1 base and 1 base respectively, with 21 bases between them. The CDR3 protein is CASSLGVVGISARTDTQYF. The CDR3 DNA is TGTGCCAGCAGCTTAGGGGTAGTAGGTATCAGCGCCCGCACAGATACGCAGTATTTT. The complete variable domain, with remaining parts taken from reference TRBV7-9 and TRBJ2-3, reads DTGVSQNPRHKITKRGQNVTFRCDPISEHNRLYWYRQTLGQGPEFLTYFQNEAQLEKSRLLSDRFSAERPKGSFSTLEIQRTEQGDSAMYLCASSLGVVGISARTDTQYFGPGTRLTVL.